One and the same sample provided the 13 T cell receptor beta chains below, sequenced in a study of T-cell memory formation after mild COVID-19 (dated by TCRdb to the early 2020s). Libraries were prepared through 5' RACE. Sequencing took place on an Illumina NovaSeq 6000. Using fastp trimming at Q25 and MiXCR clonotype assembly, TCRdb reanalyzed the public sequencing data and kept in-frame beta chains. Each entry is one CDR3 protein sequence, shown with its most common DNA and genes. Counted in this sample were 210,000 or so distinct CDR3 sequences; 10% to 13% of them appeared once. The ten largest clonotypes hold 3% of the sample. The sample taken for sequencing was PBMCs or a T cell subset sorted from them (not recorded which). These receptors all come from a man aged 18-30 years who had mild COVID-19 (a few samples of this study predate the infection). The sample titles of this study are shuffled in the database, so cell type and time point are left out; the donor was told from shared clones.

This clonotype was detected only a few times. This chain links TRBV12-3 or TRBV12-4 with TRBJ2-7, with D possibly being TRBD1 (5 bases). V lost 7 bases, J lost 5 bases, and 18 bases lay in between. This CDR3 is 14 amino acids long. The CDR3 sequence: CASTLGQGTNEQYF. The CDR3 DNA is TGTGCCAGCACCCTGGGGCAGGGAACCAACGAGCAGTACTTC.

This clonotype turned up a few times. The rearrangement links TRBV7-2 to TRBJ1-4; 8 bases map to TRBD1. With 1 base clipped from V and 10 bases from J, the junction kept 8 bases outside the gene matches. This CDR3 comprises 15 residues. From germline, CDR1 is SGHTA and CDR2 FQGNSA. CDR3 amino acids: CASSLEAGGAGKLFF. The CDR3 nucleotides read TGTGCCAGCAGCTTAGAGGCAGGGGGCGCGGGAAAACTGTTTTTT.

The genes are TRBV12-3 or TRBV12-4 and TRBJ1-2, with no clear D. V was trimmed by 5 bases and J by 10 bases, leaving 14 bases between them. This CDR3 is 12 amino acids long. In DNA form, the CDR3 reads TGTGCCAGCAGTAGAGAGATCTTCACCTACACCTTC. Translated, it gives CASSREIFTYTF.

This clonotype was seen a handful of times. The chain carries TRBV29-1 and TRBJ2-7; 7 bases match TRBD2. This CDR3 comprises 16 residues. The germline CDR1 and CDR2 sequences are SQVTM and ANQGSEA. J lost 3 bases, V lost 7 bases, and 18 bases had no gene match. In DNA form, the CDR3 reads TGCAGCGCGGGGGGTAGCGGTGGTCTCCTGGACTACGAGCAGTACTTC. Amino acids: CSAGGSGGLLDYEQYF.

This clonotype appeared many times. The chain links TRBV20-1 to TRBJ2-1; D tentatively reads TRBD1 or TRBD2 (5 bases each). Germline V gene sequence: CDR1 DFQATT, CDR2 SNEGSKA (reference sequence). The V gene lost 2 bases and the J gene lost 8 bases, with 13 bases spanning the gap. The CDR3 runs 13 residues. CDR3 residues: CSARQGMGDEQFF. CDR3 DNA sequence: TGCAGTGCTAGACAGGGCATGGGGGATGAGCAGTTCTTC.

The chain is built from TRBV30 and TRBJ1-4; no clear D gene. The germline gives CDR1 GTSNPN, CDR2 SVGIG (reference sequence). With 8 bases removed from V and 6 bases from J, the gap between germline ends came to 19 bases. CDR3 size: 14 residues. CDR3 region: CARKIEGWDEKLFF. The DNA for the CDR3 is TGTGCCAGGAAAATCGAAGGCTGGGATGAAAAACTGTTTTTT. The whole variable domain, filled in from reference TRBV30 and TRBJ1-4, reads SQTIHQWPATLVQPVGSPLSLECTVEGTSNPNLYWYRQAAGRGLQLLFYSVGIGQISSEVPQNLSASRPQDRQFILSSKKLLLSDSGFYLCARKIEGWDEKLFFGSGTQLSVL.

CDR3 residues: CASGVDNSPLHF. CDR3 in DNA: TGTGCCAGCGGAGTGGACAATTCACCCCTCCACTTT. The rearrangement uses TRBV11-2 and TRBJ1-6; D is unresolved. This CDR3 contains 12 residues. The germline CDR1 and CDR2 sequences are SGHAT and FQNNGV. Trimming stripped 8 bases from V and 7 bases from J, with 9 bases between. Supplemented by reference TRBV11-2 and TRBJ1-6, the full variable domain reads EAGVAQSPRYKIIEKRQSVAFWCNPISGHATLYWYQQILGQGPKLLIQFQNNGVVDDSQLPKDRFSAERLKGVDSTLKIQPAKLEDSAVYLCASGVDNSPLHFGNGTRLTVT.

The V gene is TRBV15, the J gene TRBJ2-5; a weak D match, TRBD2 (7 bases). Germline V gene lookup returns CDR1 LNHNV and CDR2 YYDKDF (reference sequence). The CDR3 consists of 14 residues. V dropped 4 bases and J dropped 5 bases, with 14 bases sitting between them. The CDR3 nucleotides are TGTGCCACCAGCATGGGGGGGCTTGGTGAGACCCAGTACTTC. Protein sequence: CATSMGGLGETQYF. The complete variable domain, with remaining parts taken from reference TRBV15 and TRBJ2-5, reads DAMVIQNPRYQVTQFGKPVTLSCSQTLNHNVMYWYQQKSSQAPKLLFHYYDKDFNNEADTPDNFQSRRPNTSFCFLDIRSPGLGDTAMYLCATSMGGLGETQYFGPGTRLLVL.

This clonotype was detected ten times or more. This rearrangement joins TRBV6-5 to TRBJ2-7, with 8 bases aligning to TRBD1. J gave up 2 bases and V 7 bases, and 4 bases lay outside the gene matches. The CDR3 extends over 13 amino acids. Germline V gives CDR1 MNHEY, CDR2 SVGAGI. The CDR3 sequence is CASNLQGAYEQYF. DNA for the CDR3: TGTGCCAGCAACTTACAGGGGGCCTACGAGCAGTACTTC.

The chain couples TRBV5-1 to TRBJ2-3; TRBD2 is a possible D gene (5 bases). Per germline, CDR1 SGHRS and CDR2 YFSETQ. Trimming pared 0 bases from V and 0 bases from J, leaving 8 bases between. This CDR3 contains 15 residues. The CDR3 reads CASSLADSSTDTQYF. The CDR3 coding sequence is TGCGCCAGCAGCTTGGCGGACTCCAGCACAGATACGCAGTATTTT.

The CDR3 loop reads CASSPQGPNQPQHF. In DNA, the CDR3 is TGTGCCAGCAGTCCACAGGGCCCCAATCAGCCCCAGCATTTT. The chain has TRBV27 and TRBJ1-5; D possibly corresponds to TRBD1 (6 bases). V was cut by 5 bases and J by 3 bases, with 11 bases left in between. CDR3 length equals 14 residues. CDR1 and CDR2 (germline): MNHEY, SMNVEV (reference sequence).

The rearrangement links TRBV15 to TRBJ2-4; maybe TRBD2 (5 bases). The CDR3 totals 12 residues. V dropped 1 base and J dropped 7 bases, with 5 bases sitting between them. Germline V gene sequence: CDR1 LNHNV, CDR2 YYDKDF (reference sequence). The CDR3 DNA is TGTGCCACCAGCAGAGCGGGGAACATTCAGTACTTC. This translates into CATSRAGNIQYF.

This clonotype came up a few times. CDR3 nucleotide sequence: TGCGCCAGCAGCTTGGGGGACACCGGCGGCGGGGAGCTGTTTTTT. Protein sequence: CASSLGDTGGGELFF. The J gene is TRBJ2-2, the V gene TRBV5-1; a weak D match, TRBD1 (6 bases). CDR1 SGHRS and CDR2 YFSETQ come from the germline V gene. The CDR3 length is 15 residues. V lost 0 bases to trimming and J lost 7 bases, with 13 bases between them. Supplemented by reference TRBV5-1 and TRBJ2-2, the full variable domain reads KAGVTQTPRYLIKTRGQQVTLSCSPISGHRSVSWYQQTPGQGLQFLFEYFSETQRNKGNFPGRFSGRQFSNSRSEMNVSTLELGDSALYLCASSLGDTGGGELFFGEGSRLTVL.